These 20 T cell receptor beta chains came from one sample sequenced in a study of T cell changes during pregnancy in multiple sclerosis. TCRdb's copy holds only in-frame clones and misses some; the assay was immunoSEQ multiplex PCR. The sample gives about 67,000 clones, about nine tenths of which show up once; 1.4% is in the top ten. This specimen consisted of peripheral blood, obtained in the second trimester of pregnancy. These receptor sequences come from a female donor with multiple sclerosis, enrolled in a pregnancy study.

The V call is TRBV5-6, the J call TRBJ2-5; 7 nucleotides match TRBD1. The junction had 13 bases not matched to a gene; V was cut back by 6 bases and J by 2 bases. Germline V gene data show CDR1 as SGHDT and CDR2 as YYEEEE. CDR3 length: 16 amino acids. DNA for the CDR3: TGTGCCAGCAACTCCTGGCACAGGGGTGATCAAGAGACCCAGTACTTC. Encoded protein: CASNSWHRGDQETQYF.

This clone was counted only a few times. J is TRBJ1-6 and V is TRBV25-1; tentatively, D is TRBD1 (6 bases). The germline V gene has CDR1 MGHDK and CDR2 SYGVNS. V lost 3 bases and J lost 10, with 22 bases in between. This CDR3 contains 17 residues. The CDR3, as DNA: TGTGCCAGCAGTGACACAACAGGGAGTCTGGTCCACTCACCCCTCCACTTT. Its translation: CASSDTTGSLVHSPLHF.

The rearrangement joins TRBV27 to TRBJ2-7, with a tentative D call TRBD1 (5 bases). The V end lost 0 bases, the J end lost 7 bases, and 13 bases lay between the germline ends. CDR3 length: 14 amino acids. Germline lookup yields CDR1 MNHEY and CDR2 SMNVEV (reference sequence). In DNA, the CDR3 is TGTGCCAGCAGTTTATCGGCCAGGGCCCAAGAGCAGTACTTC. It encodes CASSLSARAQEQYF.

DNA of the CDR3: TGTGCCAGCAAAGAAGGCGGTTATAGCAATCAGCCCCAGCATTTT. Encoded protein: CASKEGGYSNQPQHF. The rearrangement links TRBV6-6 to TRBJ1-5, with no clear D. V shed 7 bases and J shed 0 bases, with 13 bases lying between them. Germline V gene lookup returns CDR1 MNHNY and CDR2 SVGAGI (reference sequence). This CDR3 is 15 amino acids long.

V usage is TRBV7-9 and J usage is TRBJ2-1, with 9 bases aligning to TRBD1. The V and J ends lost 4 bases and 7 bases, in that order; junction bases with no gene match: 5. This CDR3 spans 14 amino acids. Germline V gene data show CDR1 as SEHNR and CDR2 as FQNEAQ (reference sequence). DNA of the CDR3: TGTGCCAGCAGCTCTAGACAGGGGGGGAATGAGCAGTTCTTC. Translating it yields CASSSRQGGNEQFF.

This clone appeared once. The chain recombines TRBV7-9 with TRBJ2-5; possibly TRBD2 for D (5 bases). V gave up 5 bases and J gave up 4 bases, with 8 bases separating them. Germline-derived CDR1 and CDR2 are SEHNR and FQNEAQ (reference sequence). CDR3 length: 12 amino acids. The CDR3 reads CASSPAGETQYF. In DNA form, the CDR3 reads TGTGCCAGCAGCCCGGCGGGAGAGACCCAGTACTTC.

V usage is TRBV4-2 and J usage is TRBJ2-5; 8 bases are shared with TRBD2. The trim removed 1 base at V and 4 bases at J, leaving 8 bases unmatched. The CDR3 spans 16 residues. The germline V gene encodes CDR1 LGHNA and CDR2 YNFKEQ. CDR3 sequence reads: CASSQVGRGVGETQYF. The CDR3 DNA reads TGTGCCAGCAGCCAAGTCGGGCGGGGGGTCGGAGAGACCCAGTACTTC.

The genes are TRBV9 and TRBJ1-1, with a weak D call TRBD1 (5 bases). Deletions cut 1 base from V and 4 bases from J, with 14 bases between. Germline CDR1 and CDR2: SGDLS and YYNGEE. The CDR3 runs 15 residues. CDR3 residues: CASSVSGDAVTEAFF. CDR3 in DNA: TGTGCCAGCAGCGTATCGGGGGACGCGGTCACTGAAGCTTTCTTT.

The count of this clone is one. V and J are TRBV18 and TRBJ2-2; D is uncertain. From germline, CDR1 is KGHSH and CDR2 LQKENI. Trimming stripped 6 bases from V and 3 bases from J, with 8 bases between. The CDR3 has 13 residues. The CDR3 region is CASSADYTGELFF. The CDR3, as DNA: TGTGCCAGCTCGGCGGATTACACCGGGGAGCTGTTTTTT.

The chain uses TRBV18 and TRBJ1-4; 7 bases are shared with TRBD1. The J segment lost 9 bases and the V segment lost 3 bases, leaving 4 bases of the junction unmatched. Germline loops: CDR1 KGHSH, CDR2 LQKENI. The CDR3 loop spans 13 amino acids. The CDR3 loop reads CASSPPDRKKLFF. The CDR3 DNA is TGTGCCAGCTCACCTCCGGACAGGAAAAAACTGTTTTTT.

The CDR3: CASSRGYEQYF. CDR3 DNA sequence: TGTGCCAGCAGTCGGGGCTACGAGCAGTACTTC. The gene calls are TRBV27 and TRBJ2-7, with D maybe TRBD2 (5 bases). The CDR3 runs 11 residues. Deletions cut 5 bases from V and 3 bases from J, with 5 bases between. Germline CDR1 MNHEY, CDR2 SMNVEV (reference sequence).

The CDR3 reads CASSLAQGPQHF. CDR3 DNA: TGTGCCAGCAGCTTAGCGCAGGGGCCCCAGCATTTT. V usage is TRBV7-2 and J usage is TRBJ1-5; the D gene is possibly TRBD1 (5 bases). Trimming removed 0 bases from V and 9 bases from J, with 6 bases in between. Germline V gene data show CDR1 as SGHTA and CDR2 as FQGNSA. The CDR3 length is 12 residues.

This clone was found once. The rearrangement links TRBV6-6 to TRBJ2-7; 10 nucleotides agree with TRBD2. Germline assignment: CDR1 MNHNY and CDR2 SVGAGI (reference sequence). The CDR3 runs 15 residues. The V and J ends lost 5 bases and 3 bases, in that order; junction bases with no gene match: 7. Written as DNA, the CDR3 is TGTGCCAGCAGTAACTTAGCGGGGGGCGACTACGAGCAGTACTTC. Residues: CASSNLAGGDYEQYF.

This chain connects TRBV11-2 to TRBJ2-7; 7 nucleotides match TRBD2. This CDR3 is built from 16 residues. The V gene end was trimmed by 3 bases and the J gene end by 3 bases; junction bases not matched to a gene: 11. Germline V gene lookup returns CDR1 SGHAT and CDR2 FQNNGV. This chain's CDR3 is CASSLPFSGYIYEQYF. CDR3 DNA: TGTGCCAGCAGCTTGCCATTTAGCGGGTACATCTACGAGCAGTACTTC.

V usage is TRBV4-2 and J usage is TRBJ2-4; possibly TRBD1 for D (6 bases). V shed 2 bases and J shed 12 bases, with 17 bases lying between them. CDR3 size: 14 residues. From germline, CDR1 is LGHNA and CDR2 YNFKEQ. The CDR3 is CASSQSGRDNAQYF. Here the CDR3 DNA reads TGTGCCAGCAGCCAATCTGGTCGGGACAACGCTCAGTACTTC.

The chain couples TRBV10-3 to TRBJ2-6; TRBD1 might be the D (6 bases). CDR1 ENHRY and CDR2 SYGVKD come from the germline V gene. The CDR3 is 16 residues long. Trimming shortened V by 7 bases and J by 0 bases, and 13 bases separated the two germline ends. CDR3 loop: CAIMRTVFSGANVLTF. Here the CDR3 DNA reads TGTGCCATCATGCGGACAGTCTTCTCTGGGGCCAACGTCCTGACTTTC.

The J gene is TRBJ2-5, the V gene TRBV6-5; D not resolved. Trimming cost V 4 bases and J 8 bases, with 11 bases left between them. The length of the CDR3 is 12 residues. Germline lookup yields CDR1 MNHEY and CDR2 SVGAGI. In DNA, the CDR3 is TGTGCCAGCAGTTCAGGTTATGGCACCCAGTACTTC. It encodes CASSSGYGTQYF.

Only one count was recorded for this clone. The rearrangement links TRBV5-4 to TRBJ2-1; a weak D match, TRBD2 (6 bases). Germline V gene lookup returns CDR1 SGHNT and CDR2 YYREEE (reference sequence). The CDR3 totals 14 residues. V gave up 0 bases and J gave up 3 bases, with 7 bases separating them. DNA of the CDR3: TGTGCCAGCAGCTTGGGGGGGGACTACAATGAGCAGTTCTTC. Residues: CASSLGGDYNEQFF.

V is TRBV29-1 and J is TRBJ1-1; no firm D call. Trimming cost V 7 bases and J 1 base, with 10 bases left between them. The V gene's germline CDR1 is SQVTM and CDR2 ANQGSEA. The CDR3 length is 12 residues. The DNA for the CDR3 is TGCAGCGCTCTGACTGGGAACACTGAAGCTTTCTTT. This sequence encodes CSALTGNTEAFF.

The V and J genes are TRBV7-9 and TRBJ1-6, with a weak D call TRBD1 (6 bases). The germline V gene has CDR1 SEHNR and CDR2 FQNEAQ (reference sequence). The CDR3 has 13 residues. Trimming shortened V by 7 bases and J by 10 bases, and 14 bases separated the two germline ends. The chain's CDR3 is CASNSGVVSPLHF. The CDR3 DNA follows: TGTGCCAGCAACTCAGGGGTAGTCTCACCCCTCCACTTT.